One and the same sample provided the 30 T cell receptor beta chains below, sequenced in a study of CD8+ T cells in alopecia areata. In each case, RNA was isolated and then reverse transcribed into cDNA as the sequencing template. Sequenced by immunoSEQ multiplex PCR; TCRdb stores in-frame clones only, minus some. The data show some 12,000 clones, 50% to 65% seen once. Researchers took lesional scalp punch biopsies and peripheral blood from people who were alopecia areata patients. What was sequenced was skin. Receptor source: a human donor with alopecia areata.

This CDR3 reads CASVFATRDSPSTDTQYF. The CDR3 DNA reads TGTGCCAGCGTCTTCGCTACCCGAGACAGCCCTAGCACAGATACGCAGTATTTT. The chain uses TRBV7-4 and TRBJ2-3; possible D gene TRBD1, 5 bases. Germline lookup yields CDR1 SGHVT and CDR2 SQSDAQ. Trimming cost V 8 bases and J 0 bases, with 24 bases left between them. This CDR3 is 18 amino acids long.

The chain has TRBV4-2 and TRBJ2-3, with TRBD2 identical over 8 bases. Germline V gene data show CDR1 as LGHNA and CDR2 as YNFKEQ. The CDR3 consists of 16 residues. J gave up 1 base and V 2 bases, and 5 bases lay outside the gene matches. CDR3 region: CASSQPWRGGTDTQYF. Written as DNA, the CDR3 is TGTGCCAGCAGCCAACCCTGGCGGGGGGGCACAGATACGCAGTATTTT.

The rearrangement links TRBV4-2 to TRBJ2-3; the match to TRBD2 covers 10 bases. After removal of 1 base from V and 4 bases from J, the junction contained 11 bases not matched to a gene. Germline-derived CDR1 and CDR2 are LGHNA and YNFKEQ. This CDR3 spans 18 amino acids. This chain's CDR3 is CASSQVSSSGGFADTQYF. The CDR3 DNA follows: TGTGCCAGCAGCCAAGTATCGTCTAGCGGGGGTTTTGCAGATACGCAGTATTTT.

This chain joins TRBV10-3 and TRBJ2-3, with 9 positions matching TRBD1. This CDR3 spans 14 amino acids. J was trimmed by 2 bases and V by 6 bases; bases with no gene match: 3. CDR1 and CDR2 from the germline V gene are ENHRY and SYGVKD. DNA for the CDR3: TGTGCCATCAGGGGACAGGGAATCACAGATACGCAGTATTTT. Protein: CAIRGQGITDTQYF.

This chain links TRBV11-2 with TRBJ2-3, with a tentative D call TRBD2 (5 bases). This CDR3 spans 14 amino acids. CDR1 is SGHAT and CDR2 is FQNNGV in the germline V gene. The germline V and J ends were trimmed by 1 base and 2 bases, with 7 bases remaining between them. CDR3 nucleotide sequence: TGTGCCAGCAGCTTAGGGACTTTCACAGATACGCAGTATTTT. Residues: CASSLGTFTDTQYF.

CDR3 nucleotides: TGTGCCAGCAGCTTAGATCGGGCTAGCGGACAAGAGACCCAGTACTTC. This gives the protein CASSLDRASGQETQYF. This chain connects TRBV7-2 to TRBJ2-5; 7 nucleotides agree with TRBD2. Germline V gene sequence: CDR1 SGHTA, CDR2 FQGNSA. V lost 1 base and J lost 2; bases outside the gene matches: 7. The CDR3 spans 16 residues.

This clone was recorded a few times. The chain carries TRBV7-6 and TRBJ2-5; TRBD2 is a possible D gene (5 bases). This CDR3 comprises 15 residues. Germline values: CDR1 SGHVS, CDR2 FNYEAQ. V lost 1 base to trimming and J lost 5 bases, with 14 bases between them. Here the CDR3 reads CASSLVTSTGETQYF. The CDR3 DNA follows: TGTGCCAGCAGCTTAGTCACTAGTACGGGGGAGACCCAGTACTTC.

The chain combines TRBV4-3 with TRBJ2-7; perhaps TRBD2 as D (6 bases). Germline CDR1 reads LGHNA; CDR2 reads YSLEER. The CDR3 has 15 residues. V was clipped by 4 bases and J by 2 bases, with 15 bases between them. Here the CDR3 reads CASSLGGPGPYEQYF. CDR3 nucleotide sequence: TGCGCCAGCAGCCTCGGGGGTCCGGGGCCCTACGAGCAGTACTTC.

The sample holds a few counts of this clone. The chain carries TRBV2 and TRBJ2-4, with 9 positions matching TRBD1. The CDR3 runs 15 residues. Germline lookup yields CDR1 SNHLY and CDR2 FYNNEI. Trimming cost V 4 bases and J 1 base; bases outside gene matches: 2. This CDR3 reads CASSADRGAKNIQYF. In nucleotides, the CDR3 is TGTGCCAGCAGTGCGGACAGGGGTGCCAAAAACATTCAGTACTTC.

This clone turned up a few times. This rearrangement joins TRBV5-1 to TRBJ2-4; D is unclear. Germline CDR1 is SGHRS and CDR2 is YFSETQ. The CDR3 spans 16 residues. Between the trimmed V and J ends, which lost 0 bases and 2 bases, there was a span of 12 bases. This CDR3 is CASSLAFEVSKNIQYF. The CDR3, as DNA: TGCGCCAGCAGCTTGGCCTTCGAGGTATCCAAAAACATTCAGTACTTC.

In this sample, this clone turned up a few times. This chain uses TRBV11-2 with TRBJ2-3, with D perhaps being TRBD1 or TRBD2 (5 bases each). V was pared by 5 bases and J by 2 bases, with 14 bases between. CDR1 and CDR2 from the germline V gene are SGHAT and FQNNGV. CDR3 size: 15 residues. The CDR3 sequence is CASSNSWGYTDTQYF. The DNA of the CDR3 is TGTGCCAGCAGCAATTCTTGGGGGTACACAGATACGCAGTATTTT.

This clone occurred a few times. This rearrangement joins TRBV30 to TRBJ1-5; possible D gene TRBD1, 5 bases. Trimming cost V 3 bases and J 4 bases, with 13 bases left between them. Germline V gene data show CDR1 as GTSNPN and CDR2 as SVGIG (reference sequence). CDR3 length: 14 amino acids. CDR3 residues: CAWSAGNYNQPQHF. DNA of the CDR3: TGTGCCTGGAGCGCAGGGAACTATAATCAGCCCCAGCATTTT.

The CDR3 spells CASSLGGGEQFF. Here the CDR3 DNA reads TGTGCCAGCAGCTTAGGGGGGGGCGAGCAGTTCTTC. V usage is TRBV7-6 and J usage is TRBJ2-1; D perhaps matches TRBD2 (7 bases). This CDR3 contains 12 residues. Germline V gene data show CDR1 as SGHVS and CDR2 as FNYEAQ. V gave up 1 base and J gave up 10 bases, with 8 bases separating them. Drawing the rest from reference TRBV7-6 and TRBJ2-1, the complete variable domain is GAGVSQSPRYKVTKRGQDVALRCDPISGHVSLYWYRQALGQGPEFLTYFNYEAQQDKSGLPNDRFSAERPEGSISTLTIQRTEQRDSAMYRCASSLGGGEQFFGPGTRLTVL.

This clone showed up just once. V gene TRBV27 combines with J gene TRBJ2-2; 10 nucleotides line up with TRBD2. The CDR3 totals 15 residues. After removal of 5 bases from V and 6 bases from J, the junction contained 6 bases not matched to a gene. Germline V gene sequence: CDR1 MNHEY, CDR2 SMNVEV (reference sequence). The CDR3 here is CASSGLAGVAGELFF. CDR3 nucleotides: TGTGCCAGCAGTGGGCTAGCGGGAGTGGCCGGGGAGCTGTTTTTT.

V gene TRBV18 combines with J gene TRBJ2-3; no definite D call. The CDR3 runs to 14 residues. V dropped 5 bases and J dropped 12 bases, with 21 bases sitting between them. In germline, CDR1 is KGHSH, CDR2 LQKENI. This CDR3 reads CASSFLGQVVFQYF. CDR3 nucleotides: TGTGCCAGCTCATTTCTTGGGCAGGTCGTCTTTCAGTATTTT.

J is TRBJ2-5 and V is TRBV4-1, with TRBD2 identical over 11 bases. TRBJ2-7 matches the DNA end more closely, so the J call is doubtful. Germline V gene data show CDR1 as MGHRA and CDR2 as YSYEKL. The CDR3 loop spans 14 amino acids. In DNA form, the CDR3 reads TGCGCCAGCAGCCTTAGGACTAGCGGGTACGAGCAGTACTTC. Translation: CASSLRTSGYEQYF.

The V call is TRBV4-1, the J call TRBJ2-6, with D uncertain. Germline CDR1 is MGHRA and CDR2 is YSYEKL. V was shortened by 4 bases and J by 1 base, with 11 bases between the two germline ends. The CDR3 is 16 amino acids. The CDR3 DNA follows: TGCGCCAGCAGCCCCCTTCGAGGTTCTGGGGCCAACGTCCTGACTTTC. Amino acids: CASSPLRGSGANVLTF.

The chain carries TRBV11-2 and TRBJ2-7, with no clear D. With 2 bases removed from V and 3 bases from J, the gap between germline ends came to 8 bases. In germline, CDR1 is SGHAT, CDR2 FQNNGV. The CDR3 has 13 residues. The CDR3 spells CASSLTRSYEQYF. CDR3 nucleotide sequence: TGTGCCAGCAGCTTAACGAGGAGCTACGAGCAGTACTTC.

The J gene is TRBJ2-5, the V gene TRBV19; the match to TRBD1 covers 10 bases. Germline-derived CDR1 and CDR2 are LNHDA and SQIVND (reference sequence). The junction had 10 bases not matched to a gene; V was cut back by 2 bases and J by 4 bases. This CDR3 is 17 amino acids long. The CDR3 DNA reads as TGTGCCAGTAGTATATACCGACAGGGGGCTCAGGGAGAGACCCAGTACTTC. It is translated as CASSIYRQGAQGETQYF.

The rearrangement joins TRBV4-2 to TRBJ2-5; 12 nucleotides agree with TRBD2. CDR1 is LGHNA and CDR2 is YNFKEQ in the germline V gene. There are 17 residues in the CDR3. Trimming cost V 4 bases and J 5 bases; bases outside gene matches: 11. As DNA, the CDR3 is TGTGCCAGCAGCCGTGATTTGGCTAGCGGGGGGGCGGAGACCCAGTACTTC. Its protein product is CASSRDLASGGAETQYF.

J is TRBJ2-3 and V is TRBV5-4, with TRBD1 identical over 10 bases. With 4 bases clipped from V and 3 bases from J, the junction kept 8 bases outside the gene matches. This CDR3 has 16 amino acids. CDR1 and CDR2 from the germline V gene are SGHNT and YYREEE (reference sequence). This chain's CDR3 is CASSGPDRGRTDTQYF. The CDR3 region has the DNA TGTGCCAGCAGCGGCCCGGACAGGGGGAGGACAGATACGCAGTATTTT.

This clone was detected only once. The V call is TRBV5-1, the J call TRBJ1-5, with TRBD1 matching 11 bases. Trimming cost V 8 bases and J 0 bases; bases outside gene matches: 10. The CDR3 is made up of 17 amino acids. Germline CDR1 SGHRS, CDR2 YFSETQ. Here the CDR3 DNA reads TGCGCCAGACGGACAGGGGGCCTAGAATATAGCAATCAGCCCCAGCATTTT. This encodes CARRTGGLEYSNQPQHF.

CDR3 sequence: CASRGGTGVNQPQHF. The CDR3 DNA reads as TGTGCCAGCAGGGGGGGGACAGGGGTAAATCAGCCCCAGCATTTT. This sequence joins TRBV7-2 and TRBJ1-5; 10 bases match TRBD1. Germline loops: CDR1 SGHTA, CDR2 FQGNSA. The CDR3 runs 15 residues. Trimming cost V 6 bases and J 4 bases; bases outside gene matches: 6. The variable domain in full, with the rest retrieved from reference TRBV7-2 and TRBJ1-5, is GAGVSQSPSNKVTEKGKDVELRCDPISGHTALYWYRQSLGQGLEFLIYFQGNSAPDKSGLPSDRFSAERTGGSVSTLTIQRTQQEDSAVYLCASRGGTGVNQPQHFGDGTRLSIL.

The J gene is TRBJ1-5, the V gene TRBV28; 9 positions match TRBD1. The germline V gene has CDR1 MDHEN and CDR2 SYDVKM. Trimming at V came to 8 bases and at J to 2 bases, leaving 4 bases not matched to a gene. The CDR3 covers 14 residues. CDR3 bases: TGTGCCAGCTCCCGGACAGGGGGCAATCAGCCCCAGCATTTT. Translation gives CASSRTGGNQPQHF.

The rearrangement uses TRBV19 and TRBJ2-1; D gene uncertain. V gave up 5 bases and J gave up 0 bases, with 14 bases separating them. CDR1 is LNHDA and CDR2 is SQIVND in the germline V gene (reference sequence). The CDR3 length is 16 residues. CDR3 protein: CASSPRVASSYNEQFF. CDR3 DNA sequence: TGTGCCAGTAGTCCCCGAGTTGCAAGCTCCTACAATGAGCAGTTCTTC.

The V call is TRBV19, the J call TRBJ2-4; D is possibly TRBD1 (6 bases). The length of the CDR3 is 13 residues. The V end was cut by 7 bases, the J end by 10 bases, with 17 bases between. CDR1 and CDR2 from the germline V gene are LNHDA and SQIVND (reference sequence). The CDR3: CASTGTPGGIQYF. CDR3 DNA sequence: TGTGCCAGTACCGGGACACCTGGAGGAATTCAGTACTTC.

The rearrangement uses TRBV2 and TRBJ2-2, with D possibly TRBD2 on 6 matching bases. The germline V and J ends were trimmed by 3 bases and 3 bases, with 11 bases remaining between them. CDR3 length equals 15 residues. Germline CDR1 is SNHLY and CDR2 is FYNNEI. For the CDR3, the DNA is TGTGCCAGCAGTGATAGTGGGGACTACACCGGGGAGCTGTTTTTT. Translated: CASSDSGDYTGELFF.

DNA of the CDR3: TGTGCCAGCAGCTTGGGGCCACAAGATACGCAGTATTTT. Translation gives CASSLGPQDTQYF. The V call is TRBV4-2, the J call TRBJ2-3; TRBD1 might be the D (5 bases). There are 13 residues in the CDR3. V shed 5 bases and J shed 5 bases, with 11 bases lying between them. CDR1 is LGHNA and CDR2 is YNFKEQ in the germline V gene.

The J gene is TRBJ2-7, the V gene TRBV7-2; 10 nucleotides line up with TRBD1. CDR1 is SGHTA, CDR2 FQGNSA, per germline. Trimming cost V 6 bases and J 6 bases; bases outside gene matches: 11. This CDR3 has 15 amino acids. This CDR3 reads CASSLAGQGTFEQYF. The CDR3 DNA sequence: TGTGCCAGCAGTCTTGCGGGACAGGGGACATTCGAGCAGTACTTC.

V and J are TRBV5-1 and TRBJ2-5; D gene ambiguous. Germline values: CDR1 SGHRS, CDR2 YFSETQ. The V end lost 3 bases, the J end lost 1 base, and 10 bases lay between the germline ends. This CDR3 spans 14 amino acids. The CDR3: CASSYPGPQETQYF. The CDR3, as DNA: TGCGCCAGCAGCTACCCGGGCCCCCAAGAGACCCAGTACTTC.